Many counts were recorded for the clone carrying this T cell receptor (beta chain). What it binds is not known. There are 14 residues in the CDR3. The ends were cut back, 6 bases at V and 0 bases at J, with 12 bases in the middle. Germline assignment: CDR1 SGHTA and CDR2 FQGNSA. This sample was included in a study of T cell repertoires in cytomegalovirus infection. Study summary: In the study, CMV epitopes included recently identified HLA-C-restricted and well-studied HLA-B-restricted ones. Matching HLA type and CMV infection were both indicated by public TCR beta signatures.

Study-level results: The response measured ex vivo was dominated by TCR beta clonotypes (HLA-C-restricted and CMV-specific). Carriers of CMV and the relevant HLA type were discriminated by public TCR beta frequency.

TCRdb re-derived calls from the reads in MiXCR, one entry per CDR3 protein. This table holds around 310,000 distinct CDR3 sequences, about 27% found once. The receptor comes from a human donor in good health (CMV status not recorded). Some clones in this sample may be carry-over from other donors' samples. The input for sequencing was cultured PBMCs, taken from culture after CMV antigen stimulation. This chain uses TRBV7-2 with TRBJ2-7; unclear D gene. The CDR3 reads CASRYGRFSYEQYF. The CDR3 coding sequence is TGTGCCAGCAGGTACGGACGGTTCTCCTACGAGCAGTACTTC.